These T cell receptor beta chains were read from a single sample in a study of T cell changes during pregnancy in multiple sclerosis. TCRdb's copy holds only in-frame clones and misses some; the assay was immunoSEQ multiplex PCR. The profile covers about 36,000 clones, with approximately 90% appearing a single time and 0.7% to 0.85% taken by the ten largest. Sequenced material: CD4+ T cells from peripheral blood mononuclear cells, taken after pregnancy. The receptor source for this set is a female donor in good health, enrolled as a control in a pregnancy study. Both conserved end residues are part of each CDR3. Where a row states a size, it is once, few, many or the class of an expanded clone; other rows omit it.

v_call | clone_size | cdr3_length | cdr3_aa
TRBV4-1 | NA | 17 | CASSTERGGPSTDTQYF
TRBV25-1 | NA | 15 | CASSENLPRGEKLFF
TRBV29-1 | NA | 12 | CSVEDGGVGAFF
TRBV5-1 | few | 15 | CASSLGSSGGSPLHF
TRBV2 | once | 15 | CAIPDRDVYNSPLHF
TRBV7-9 | NA | 14 | CASSLVGGEDTIYF
TRBV7-3 | NA | 15 | CASSPRGTVEDEQFF
TRBV25-1 | once | 15 | CASSDPGQFNEKLFF
TRBV9 | NA | 15 | CASSSRLSSGNTIYF
TRBV27 | NA | 13 | CASSFYRGGGYTF
TRBV9 | NA | 16 | CASSVGQGTGANVLTF
TRBV5-1 | once | 19 | CASSLGLTPEAVGGEKLFF
TRBV5-6 | NA | 15 | CASSPVTGYNSPLHF
TRBV7-2 | NA | 15 | CASSLGGGSLYEQYF
TRBV7-2 | NA | 15 | CASSRKAGGADEQYF
TRBV6-5 | NA | 13 | CASRRQGAGGYTF